Sequencing of this T cell receptor beta chain was carried out in a study of technical replicates of blood from several donors. Germline V CDR1 and CDR2: GTSNPN, SVGIG (reference sequence). CDR3 length equals 13 residues. Trimming left V 1 base short and J 8 bases short, with 14 bases between. Some clones are missing from TCRdb's copy, which holds only in-frame ones; the method was immunoSEQ multiplex PCR. The table records 65,000 to 80,000 clones, about 96% of them present only once. Sequenced: T cells isolated from PBMCs. The J gene is TRBJ1-1, the V gene TRBV30, with D possibly being TRBD1 (6 bases). This sequence was found in a human donor in good health. In DNA form, the CDR3 reads TGTGCCTGGAGTGAGGGTTACAGGGAGGAAGCTTTCTTT. As protein: CAWSEGYREEAFF.